This T cell receptor (beta chain) emerged from a study of tumor-infiltrating lymphocytes in primary liver carcinoma. Across the study: Yields of productive TCRbeta reads ranged from roughly 3.65 to 7.5 million per sample and were similar across tissue types.

Extraction of RNA together with DNA used 20-30 mg of unsorted bulk tissue. Production of TCR beta cDNA used about 500 ng total RNA together with a constant-region primer. Researchers made the TCR beta libraries by running three nested multiplex PCR rounds with slightly modified ARM-PCR. The first two PCR rounds used TRBV1-TRBV30 forward primers with a C-beta reverse primer, about 10 cycles each. MiXCR, applied by TCRdb to the multiplex PCR reads, yields one record per CDR3 protein. The repertoire holds more than 85,000 distinct CDR3 sequences, with roughly 80% as singletons. On this clonotype itself: Its target is unknown. One junction end does not reproduce the germline sequence, and a read error may be involved.

The length of the CDR3 is 12 residues. The germline gives CDR1 MNHEY, CDR2 SVGEGT. Whole-study findings and limits: Lower overlap was observed for tumor-adjacent and tumor-blood pairs relative to tumor region pairs.

Specimen: liver tumor tissue from sampling region 3. This sample's subset: tumor region T3, left-lateral pole. This rearrangement joins TRBV6-2 or TRBV6-3 to TRBJ1-1; tentatively, D is TRBD1 (6 bases). This receptor was identified in a man aged 35-49 years with primary liver carcinoma and hepatitis B virus infection. CDR3 sequence (DNA): TGTGCCTGGGGGACACGTAACACTGAAGCATTCTTT. Amino acid sequence: CAWGTRNTEAFF.